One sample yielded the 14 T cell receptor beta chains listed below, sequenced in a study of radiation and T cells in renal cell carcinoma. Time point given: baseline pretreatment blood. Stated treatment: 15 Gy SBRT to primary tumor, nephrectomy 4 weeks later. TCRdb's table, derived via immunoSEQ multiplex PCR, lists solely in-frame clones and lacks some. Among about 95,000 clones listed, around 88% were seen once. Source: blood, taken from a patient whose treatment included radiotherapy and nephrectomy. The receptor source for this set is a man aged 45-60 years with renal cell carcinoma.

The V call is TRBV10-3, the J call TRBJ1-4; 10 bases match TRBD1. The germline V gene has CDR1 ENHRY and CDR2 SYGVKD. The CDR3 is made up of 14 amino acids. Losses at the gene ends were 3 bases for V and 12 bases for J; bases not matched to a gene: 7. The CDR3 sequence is CAISDRDRGSELFF. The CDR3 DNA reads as TGTGCCATCAGTGACCGGGACAGGGGTTCGGAACTGTTTTTT.

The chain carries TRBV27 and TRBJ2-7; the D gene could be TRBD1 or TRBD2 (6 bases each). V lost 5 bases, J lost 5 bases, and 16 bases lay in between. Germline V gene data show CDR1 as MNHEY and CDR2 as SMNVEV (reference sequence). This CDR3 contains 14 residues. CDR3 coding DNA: TGTGCCAGCAGTACCCTGGGGGGCTCGGACGAGCAGTACTTC. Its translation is CASSTLGGSDEQYF.

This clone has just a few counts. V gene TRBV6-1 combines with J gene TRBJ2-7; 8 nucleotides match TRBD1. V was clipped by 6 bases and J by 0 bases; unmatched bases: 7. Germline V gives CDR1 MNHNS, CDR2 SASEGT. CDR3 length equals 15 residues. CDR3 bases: TGTGCCAGCAGACCCCGGACAGGGTTCTCCTACGAGCAGTACTTC. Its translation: CASRPRTGFSYEQYF.

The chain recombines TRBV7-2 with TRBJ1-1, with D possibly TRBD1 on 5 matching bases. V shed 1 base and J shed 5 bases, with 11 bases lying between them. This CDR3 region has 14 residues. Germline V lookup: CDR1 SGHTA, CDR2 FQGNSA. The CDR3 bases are TGTGCCAGCAGCTTAGACAGGCTGGGGACTGAAGCTTTCTTT. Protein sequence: CASSLDRLGTEAFF.

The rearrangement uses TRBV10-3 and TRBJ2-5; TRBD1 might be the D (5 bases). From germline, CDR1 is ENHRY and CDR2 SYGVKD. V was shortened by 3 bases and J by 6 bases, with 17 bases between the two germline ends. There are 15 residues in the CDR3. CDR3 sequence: CAISDAPSRGKTQYF. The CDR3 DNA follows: TGTGCCATCAGTGATGCCCCCTCTAGGGGAAAGACCCAGTACTTC.

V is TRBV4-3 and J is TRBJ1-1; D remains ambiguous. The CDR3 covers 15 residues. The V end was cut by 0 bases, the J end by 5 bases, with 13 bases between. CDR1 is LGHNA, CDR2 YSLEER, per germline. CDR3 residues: CASSQDRALGTEAFF. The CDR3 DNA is TGCGCCAGCAGCCAAGATCGGGCTTTGGGGACTGAAGCTTTCTTT.

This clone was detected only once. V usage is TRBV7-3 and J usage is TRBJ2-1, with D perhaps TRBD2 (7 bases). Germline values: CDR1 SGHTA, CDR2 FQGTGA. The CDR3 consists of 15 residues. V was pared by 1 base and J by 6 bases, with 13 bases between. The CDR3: CASSLKGGSRNEQFF. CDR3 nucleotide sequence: TGTGCCAGCAGCTTAAAGGGGGGGAGTCGCAATGAGCAGTTCTTC.

CDR3 in amino acids: CASKLVATSGSRYEQYF. CDR3 nucleotides: TGTGCCAGCAAATTGGTGGCCACTAGCGGGAGTCGGTACGAGCAGTACTTC. The chain combines TRBV27 with TRBJ2-7; 11 bases fit TRBD2. V lost 7 bases and J lost 4; bases outside the gene matches: 15. Germline loops: CDR1 MNHEY, CDR2 SMNVEV (reference sequence). This CDR3 is 17 amino acids long.

The CDR3: CASSPVDSTHYEQYF. The DNA for the CDR3 is TGTGCCAGCTCACCCGTTGACAGTACCCATTACGAGCAGTACTTC. J is TRBJ2-7 and V is TRBV18, with D possibly being TRBD1 (5 bases). Germline loops: CDR1 KGHSH, CDR2 LQKENI. The CDR3 is made up of 15 amino acids. The V and J ends lost 3 bases and 4 bases respectively, with 16 bases between them.

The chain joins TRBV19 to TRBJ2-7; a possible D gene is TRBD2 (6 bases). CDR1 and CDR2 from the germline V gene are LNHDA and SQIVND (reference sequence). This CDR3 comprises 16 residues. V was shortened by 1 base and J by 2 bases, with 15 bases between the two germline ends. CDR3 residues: CASSIVAGNFAYEQYF. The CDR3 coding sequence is TGTGCCAGTAGTATAGTGGCGGGGAACTTTGCCTACGAGCAGTACTTC.

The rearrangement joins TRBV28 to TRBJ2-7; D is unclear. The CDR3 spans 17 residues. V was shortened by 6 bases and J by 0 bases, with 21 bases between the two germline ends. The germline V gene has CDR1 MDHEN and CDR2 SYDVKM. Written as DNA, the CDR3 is TGTGCCAGCAGCTCCGTTAGCCCTCACCCTCCCTCCTACGAGCAGTACTTC. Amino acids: CASSSVSPHPPSYEQYF.

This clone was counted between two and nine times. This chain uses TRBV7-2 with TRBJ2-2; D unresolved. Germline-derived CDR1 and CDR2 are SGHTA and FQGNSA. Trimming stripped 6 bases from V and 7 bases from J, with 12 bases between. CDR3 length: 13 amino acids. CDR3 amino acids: CASSYWSYGELFF. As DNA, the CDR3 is TGTGCCAGCAGTTACTGGTCCTACGGGGAGCTGTTTTTT. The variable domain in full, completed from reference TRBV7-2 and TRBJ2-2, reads GAGVSQSPSNKVTEKGKDVELRCDPISGHTALYWYRQSLGQGLEFLIYFQGNSAPDKSGLPSDRFSAERTGGSVSTLTIQRTQQEDSAVYLCASSYWSYGELFFGEGSRLTVL.

CDR3 DNA sequence: TGTGCCAGCACCCCAGTGATATCTGGGGCCAACGTCCTGACTTTC. The encoded protein is CASTPVISGANVLTF. The rearrangement uses TRBV7-2 and TRBJ2-6; no firm D call. Per germline, CDR1 SGHTA and CDR2 FQGNSA. CDR3 size: 15 residues. V gave up 7 bases and J gave up 1 base, with 11 bases separating them.

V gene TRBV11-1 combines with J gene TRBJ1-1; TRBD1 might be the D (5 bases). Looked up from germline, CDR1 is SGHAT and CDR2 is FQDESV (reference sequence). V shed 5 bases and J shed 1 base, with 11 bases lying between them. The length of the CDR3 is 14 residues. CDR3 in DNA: TGTGCCAGCAGCCGGGACGTAGGGAACACTGAAGCTTTCTTT. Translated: CASSRDVGNTEAFF. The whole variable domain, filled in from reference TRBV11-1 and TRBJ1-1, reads EAEVAQSPRYKITEKSQAVAFWCDPISGHATLYWYRQILGQGPELLVQFQDESVVDDSQLPKDRFSAERLKGVDSTLKIQPAELGDSAMYLCASSRDVGNTEAFFGQGTRLTVV.